One sample yielded the 32 T cell receptor beta chains listed below, sequenced in a study of monozygotic twins with inflammatory bowel disease. TCRdb re-called the 5' RACE reads; every CDR3 protein appears as one record, without DNA. The sample features around 190,000 distinct CDR3 sequences, with approximately 1.6% in its top ten. Material for sequencing was blood. The receptors here all came from a human donor with ulcerative colitis or Crohn's disease, or a healthy co-twin of an affected twin (not recorded which).

The rearrangement links TRBV6-2 or TRBV6-3 to TRBJ2-3; absent DNA, TCRdb's TRBD1 call cannot be checked. CDR3 size: 15 residues. Germline-derived CDR1 and CDR2 are MNHEY and SVGEGT. CDR3 protein: CASSYGTGGMDTQYF.

This rearrangement joins TRBV7-8 to TRBJ2-7; TCRdb calls TRBD1, which cannot be checked without DNA. CDR3 length: 13 amino acids. The germline V gene encodes CDR1 SGHVS and CDR2 FQNEAQ. CDR3 in amino acids: CASSPQGIYEQYF.

J is TRBJ1-4 and V is TRBV20-1. Germline lookup yields CDR1 DFQATT and CDR2 SNEGSKA (reference sequence). The CDR3 is 15 residues long. CDR3 in amino acids: CSARDMGLLGEKLFF.

This rearrangement joins TRBV7-7 to TRBJ1-3; TCRdb proposes TRBD1, but this gene call is untestable without DNA. CDR1 and CDR2 (germline): SSHAT, FNYEAQ (reference sequence). CDR3 length equals 13 residues. This chain's CDR3 is CASSLAPGQTLYF.

The chain recombines TRBV25-1 with TRBJ2-1; TCRdb outputs TRBD1, but without DNA this stays unchecked. CDR1 MGHDK and CDR2 SYGVNS come from the germline V gene. The CDR3 sequence is 14 residues long. CDR3 amino acids: CASSPPPGENEQFF.

This chain uses TRBV12-3 or TRBV12-4 with TRBJ1-4; the TCRdb D gene call, TRBD1, has no DNA to confirm it. CDR3 length: 14 residues. The CDR3 reads CASSPMTGSEKLFF.

The chain uses TRBV5-1 and TRBJ1-4. The germline CDR1 and CDR2 sequences are SGHRS and YFSETQ. The CDR3 contains 14 residues. CDR3 region: CASSLERREEKLFF. The full variable domain, in which reference TRBV5-1 and TRBJ1-4 provide the parts outside the CDR3, is KAGVTQTPRYLIKTRGQQVTLSCSPISGHRSVSWYQQTPGQGLQFLFEYFSETQRNKGNFPGRFSGRQFSNSRSEMNVSTLELGDSALYLCASSLERREEKLFFGSGTQLSVL.

The CDR3 protein is CASSQTQGQETQYF. The chain is built from TRBV4-1 and TRBJ2-5; the D gene TCRdb calls, TRBD1, cannot be checked with no DNA. This CDR3 is 14 amino acids long. Per germline, CDR1 MGHRA and CDR2 YSYEKL.

This chain uses TRBV29-1 with TRBJ1-2; TCRdb reports TRBD1, a call that lacks DNA to check it against. From germline, CDR1 is SQVTM and CDR2 ANQGSEA. CDR3 size: 11 residues. The chain's CDR3 is CSAGQADGYTF.

The chain employs TRBV7-3 and TRBJ1-1; TCRdb selects TRBD1, and the lack of DNA leaves this call unchecked. CDR1 and CDR2 (germline): SGHTA, FQGTGA. CDR3 length: 13 amino acids. This CDR3 is CASRRGLNTEAFF.

The chain uses TRBV12-3 or TRBV12-4 and TRBJ1-1. The CDR3 consists of 15 residues. The CDR3 protein is CASSLGIAMNTEAFF.

V usage is TRBV2 and J usage is TRBJ1-1; TCRdb designates TRBD1, a call that cannot be tested without DNA. Germline-derived CDR1 and CDR2 are SNHLY and FYNNEI. This CDR3 has 15 amino acids. The CDR3: CASPQVGQGGTEAFF. Based on the CDR3 plus reference TRBV2 and TRBJ1-1, the full variable domain is EPEVTQTPSHQVTQMGQEVILRCVPISNHLYFYWYRQILGQKVEFLVSFYNNEISEKSEIFDDQFSVERPDGSNFTLKIRSTKLEDSAMYFCASPQVGQGGTEAFFGQGTRLTVV.

The J gene is TRBJ1-2, the V gene TRBV5-1. The CDR3 totals 14 residues. The germline CDR1 and CDR2 sequences are SGHRS and YFSETQ. CDR3 sequence reads: CASSHDGANYGYTF.

V gene TRBV5-1 combines with J gene TRBJ1-1. Looked up from germline, CDR1 is SGHRS and CDR2 is YFSETQ. The CDR3 is made up of 14 amino acids. CDR3 sequence: CASSLVGLDTEAFF.

The chain joins TRBV12-3 or TRBV12-4 to TRBJ1-3; TCRdb indicates TRBD1, and absent DNA this call remains unverified. CDR3 length: 15 residues. CDR3 protein: CASSFSGVSGNTIYF.

J is TRBJ2-3 and V is TRBV7-9. This CDR3 region has 12 residues. CDR1 SEHNR and CDR2 FQNEAQ come from the germline V gene (reference sequence). The CDR3 protein is CASSLSSDTQYF.

The chain employs TRBV2 and TRBJ2-3; TCRdb proposes TRBD2, but this gene call is untestable without DNA. Germline V lookup: CDR1 SNHLY, CDR2 FYNNEI. The CDR3 is 16 residues long. CDR3 amino acids: CASSPGYRLGTDTQYF.

The chain links TRBV11-2 to TRBJ2-1; TCRdb's D gene call, TRBD1, goes unchecked for lack of DNA. From germline, CDR1 is SGHAT and CDR2 FQNNGV. The CDR3 covers 16 residues. This chain's CDR3 is CASSLTRDRGYNEQFF.

The V and J genes are TRBV5-4 and TRBJ2-2; TCRdb lists TRBD2, though no DNA is available to test this call. Germline CDR1 reads SGHNT; CDR2 reads YYREEE (reference sequence). The CDR3 loop spans 12 amino acids. CDR3 region: CASRAGGGELFF.

The chain is built from TRBV6-1 and TRBJ1-2; TCRdb picks TRBD1, but there is no DNA to check that call. This CDR3 is built from 15 residues. The V gene's germline CDR1 is MNHNS and CDR2 SASEGT. The CDR3 sequence is CASIPQGGANYGYTF.

This CDR3 reads CASSSGTVRYEQYF. J is TRBJ2-7 and V is TRBV5-5; TCRdb designates TRBD1, a call that cannot be tested without DNA. The CDR3 is 14 residues long. Per germline, CDR1 SGHKS and CDR2 YYEKEE (reference sequence).

The chain employs TRBV19 and TRBJ2-2. Germline CDR1 and CDR2: LNHDA and SQIVND (reference sequence). The CDR3 is made up of 14 amino acids. Here the CDR3 reads CASGRRTNTGELFF.

This sequence joins TRBV9 and TRBJ2-1; TCRdb calls TRBD2, which cannot be checked without DNA. The CDR3 spans 13 residues. Per germline, CDR1 SGDLS and CDR2 YYNGEE. CDR3 amino acids: CASSVAGRSEQFF.

The rearrangement joins TRBV5-1 to TRBJ1-1. The germline V gene has CDR1 SGHRS and CDR2 YFSETQ. This CDR3 has 12 amino acids. The CDR3 here is CASYELNTEAFF.

This sequence joins TRBV10-3 and TRBJ1-6; the D gene TCRdb calls, TRBD1, cannot be checked with no DNA. This CDR3 comprises 14 residues. CDR1 is ENHRY, CDR2 SYGVKD, per germline. CDR3 protein: CAISEQQQDSPLHF.

The V and J genes are TRBV18 and TRBJ2-6. This CDR3 contains 14 residues. Germline CDR1 KGHSH, CDR2 LQKENI. CDR3 region: CASSSTGGANVLTF.

The rearrangement joins TRBV11-2 to TRBJ1-3. The germline gives CDR1 SGHAT, CDR2 FQNNGV. CDR3 size: 14 residues. CDR3: CASSPPGSRGTIYF. Together with reference TRBV11-2 and TRBJ1-3, the CDR3 gives the full variable domain: EAGVAQSPRYKIIEKRQSVAFWCNPISGHATLYWYQQILGQGPKLLIQFQNNGVVDDSQLPKDRFSAERLKGVDSTLKIQPAKLEDSAVYLCASSPPGSRGTIYFGEGSWLTVV.

The V call is TRBV15, the J call TRBJ1-6; TCRdb indicates TRBD1, and absent DNA this call remains unverified. The germline gives CDR1 LNHNV, CDR2 YYDKDF (reference sequence). The CDR3 is 12 residues long. The CDR3 reads CATSTGGSPLHF.

The rearrangement links TRBV2 to TRBJ1-2; TCRdb outputs TRBD1, but without DNA this stays unchecked. The CDR3 is 14 residues long. Germline lookup yields CDR1 SNHLY and CDR2 FYNNEI. The CDR3 reads CASVLQGQGYGYTF.

The chain recombines TRBV29-1 with TRBJ2-2; TCRdb designates TRBD1, a call that cannot be tested without DNA. The CDR3 is made up of 12 amino acids. Germline loops: CDR1 SQVTM, CDR2 ANQGSEA. The CDR3 loop reads CSSTPGNGELFF.

CDR3 amino acids: CASSQQADPYEQYF. This chain connects TRBV3-1 to TRBJ2-7. Per the germline V gene, CDR1 is LGHDT and CDR2 is YNNKEL (reference sequence). The CDR3 length is 14 residues.

V usage is TRBV5-1 and J usage is TRBJ2-1; the D call of TRBD1 rests on TCRdb alone, since no DNA is present to check it. Germline values: CDR1 SGHRS, CDR2 YFSETQ. This CDR3 comprises 14 residues. CDR3 amino acids: CASSSGNRYNEQFF.